A single sample is the source of the 5 T cell receptor beta chains below, sequenced in a study of neurological immune-mediated disorders (dated by TCRdb to about 2019). Libraries were made using 5' RACE. The run used an Illumina HiSeq 2500. The raw public reads went through TCRdb reprocessing: fastp at Q25, MiXCR clone calling, in-frame beta chains kept. Each entry merges the rows of one CDR3 protein and shows their most common DNA and genes. Across this sample there are 84,000 or so distinct CDR3 sequences, with about 9.3% seen only once. The top ten hold roughly 1.8% of the sample. The material sequenced was PBMCs. These TCRs come from a man aged 35-49 years in good health.

As to this clonotype: This may be a read error, as it is one base from a much larger clone. V is TRBV18 and J is TRBJ2-2; D unclear. The V end lost 6 bases, the J end lost 2 bases, and 13 bases lay between the germline ends. The germline gives CDR1 KGHSH, CDR2 LQKENI. The CDR3 runs 15 residues. CDR3 region: CASSKVARNTGELFF. CDR3 bases: TGTGCCAGCTCCAAGGTGGCGCGCAACACCGGGGAGCTGTTTTTT.

This clonotype was counted at least ten times. The chain combines TRBV12-5 with TRBJ1-1, with D unclear. There are 13 residues in the CDR3. The germline V gene encodes CDR1 LGHNT and CDR2 FRNRAP. Trimming removed 9 bases at V and 2 bases at J, with 13 bases between. CDR3: CASGPEPNTEAFF. The CDR3 bases are TGTGCTAGCGGTCCGGAACCCAACACTGAAGCTTTCTTT.

The chain is built from TRBV19 and TRBJ1-6; 7 bases map to TRBD1. The germline V gene has CDR1 LNHDA and CDR2 SQIVND (reference sequence). The CDR3 spans 13 residues. This CDR3 reads CATKGQKNSPLHF. CDR3 nucleotides: TGTGCGACGAAGGGACAGAAAAATTCACCCCTCCACTTT.

V gene TRBV9 combines with J gene TRBJ2-1; 12 bases are shared with TRBD2. Germline V CDR1 and CDR2: SGDLS, YYNGEE. V was pared by 0 bases and J by 5 bases, with 9 bases of the junction left unmatched. This CDR3 is 18 amino acids long. The DNA for the CDR3 is TGTGCCAGCAGCGTAGCGGCTAGCGGGGGGGCAGTTGACAATGAGCAGTTCTTC. Its protein product is CASSVAASGGAVDNEQFF.

In this sample, this clonotype turned up many times. The genes are TRBV6-5 and TRBJ2-1, with TRBD2 matching 8 bases. The length of the CDR3 is 16 residues. The germline gives CDR1 MNHEY, CDR2 SVGAGI. V lost 0 bases to trimming and J lost 0 bases; unmatched junction nucleotides: 1. The chain's CDR3 is CASSYSSGSSYNEQFF. The CDR3 DNA reads TGTGCCAGCAGTTACTCGAGCGGGAGCTCCTACAATGAGCAGTTCTTC.